The T cell receptor (beta chain) described here comes from a study of T cells after yellow fever vaccination (dated by TCRdb to about 2019). Study-wide context: The SMART-Seq v4 Ultra Low Input RNA kit was used to prepare libraries from fractions with low cell numbers. Two healthy male donors made up the cohort, one aged 18 to 29 years and the other aged 30 to 40 years. Blood was collected at multiple timepoints before and after primary and secondary immunization, and bulk PBMC replicates and cell subsets were isolated. To track T-cell clones before and after primary and booster YFV17D yellow fever vaccination, bulk TCR alpha and beta repertoires were sequenced longitudinally.

Broad study findings and their caveats: After the booster, most clones that had expanded after primary vaccination were detected again (roughly 96% of CD4 and roughly 86% of CD8), suggesting broad maintenance of memory. A small fraction of clonotypes showed up in both the CD4 and CD8 compartments, probably as a result of convergent recombination. Compared with the primary T-cell response, the secondary T-cell response was weaker but faster, peaking on day 5 rather than day 15. Computational filtering was needed because FACS-sorted repertoires could contain abundant contaminating clonotypes from the bulk population. Only a couple of donors were included in the study, so the extent to which the findings can be generalized is limited.

In light of the paper, this sample's treatment or condition label describes: live attenuated yellow fever vaccine strain. At each blood-draw timepoint, two biological replicates of bulk PBMCs were collected. PBMCs were isolated from peripheral blood using a standard Ficoll-Paque protocol. TriZol was used to extract RNA from bulk PBMCs, CD4 and CD8 fractions, and dextramer-positive and dextramer-negative fractions. The data were produced on an Illumina NovaSeq 6000. TCR cDNA was synthesized by 5'RACE template switching, through which a universal primer site and unique molecular identifiers were introduced. Priming for cDNA synthesis came from both the TCR alpha and TCR beta constant segments. Libraries were amplified in two PCR steps, with sample barcodes and sequencing adapters added in the second step. Sequencing of libraries was done on Illumina HiSeq 2500 (2x100 bp) or NovaSeq (2x150 bp). On the authors' methods: Reads were demultiplexed and collapsed into UMI consensus sequences with MIGEC, and V(D)J alignment was performed with MiXCR. Using edgeR on replicate PBMC samples, clonotypes were called vaccine-responding if FDR was below 0.01 and the log2 fold change was above 5 up to day 15. Bulk clonotypes were assigned CD4 or CD8 identity according to which sequenced CD4 or CD8 repertoire held them at higher abundance. TCRdb reprocessed the public reads (quality trimming at Q25 with fastp, clone calling with MiXCR) and kept in-frame beta chains. Rows merge per CDR3 protein into single entries with the most common DNA and genes. TCRdb, not the original authors, processed these V and J calls. This sample gives roughly 340,000 distinct CDR3 sequences in total; 4% of them show up just once. The top ten clones comprise approximately 24% of the sample.

Sequences KGHDR (CDR1) and SFDVKD (CDR2) are obtained from the germline V gene. Ends trimmed: V by 4 bases, J by 3 bases; bases unmatched to a gene: 2. CDR3 length: 14 amino acids, cysteine to phenylalanine. Of all the DNA, just the CDR3 is kept, 42 bases in frame from base 1. This clonotype was seen only a few times. The target of this receptor is not known. No quality values exist for individual bases; no much larger clone is one base distant. This specimen was PBMCs, taken 5 days after the yellow fever booster vaccination. The clonotype comes from a man aged 18 to 29 who received the YFV17D yellow fever vaccine. In this chain, TRBV24-1 is recombined with TRBJ2-5, with 9 central nucleotides matching TRBD1. For the CDR3, the sequence is CATSDTGGEETQYF. The DNA sequence reads TGTGCCACCAGTGACACAGGGGGCGAAGAGACCCAGTACTTC.